The clone carrying this T cell receptor (beta chain) was detected a few times. These data belong to a study of T-cell reconstitution after alpha-beta-depleted transplantation in children. Unique molecular identifiers were used in preparing the TCRbeta library. In TCRdb, the PCR reads were re-called with MiXCR into one record per CDR3 protein. The sample has about 640,000 distinct CDR3 sequences; around 17% are singletons. Germline CDR1 and CDR2: SGHTA and FQGNSA. The CDR3 covers 16 residues. The ends were cut back, 5 bases at V and 0 bases at J, with 14 bases in the middle. This chain joins TRBV7-2 and TRBJ1-3; D may be TRBD1 (5 bases). The sample was PBMCs from the stem cell graft donor, taken from the stem cell graft. The clonotype was recovered from a human donor who donated a stem cell graft to a child with acute myeloid leukemia. The CDR3 loop reads CASSRRTSSSGNTIYF. CDR3 nucleotides: TGTGCCAGCAGCCGCCGGACATCGAGCTCTGGAAACACCATATATTTT.